Listed here are 10 T cell receptor beta chains from one sample, sequenced in a study of T cell repertoires in cytomegalovirus infection. TCRdb used MiXCR to reprocess the reads, holding one entry per CDR3 protein. This sample carries 150,000 to 200,000 distinct CDR3 sequences, 28% of them seen once, and the ten largest clones take about 28%. The sample was PBMCs. These receptors originate from a human donor in good health (CMV status not recorded). Some clones in this sample may be carry-over from other donors' samples.

This rearrangement joins TRBV30 to TRBJ1-1; D is unclear. V was shortened by 3 bases and J by 3 bases, with 2 bases between the two germline ends. CDR1 and CDR2 from the germline V gene are GTSNPN and SVGIG (reference sequence). CDR3 size: 10 residues. Here the CDR3 DNA reads TGTGCCTGGAGAGACACTGAAGCTTTCTTT. Translated, it gives CAWRDTEAFF.

This chain uses TRBV5-5 with TRBJ2-1; D is perhaps TRBD1 (5 bases). CDR1 SGHKS and CDR2 YYEKEE come from the germline V gene (reference sequence). Trimming removed 0 bases at V and 7 bases at J, with 11 bases between. The CDR3 is 14 residues long. The CDR3 reads CASSLARGWNEQFF. CDR3 nucleotide sequence: TGTGCCAGCAGCTTGGCAAGGGGCTGGAATGAGCAGTTCTTC. The full variable domain, with the rest looked up from reference TRBV5-5 and TRBJ2-1, is DAGVTQSPTHLIKTRGQQVTLRCSPISGHKSVSWYQQVLGQGPQFIFQYYEKEERGRGNFPDRFSARQFPNYSSELNVNALLLGDSALYLCASSLARGWNEQFFGPGTRLTVL.

The table lists this clonotype with a few counts. The chain has TRBV5-6 and TRBJ2-7, with 10 bases fitting TRBD1. The CDR3 has 17 amino acids. Germline V CDR1 and CDR2: SGHDT, YYEEEE. V shed 2 bases, J shed 2 bases, and the junction held 10 bases outside the gene matches. CDR3 nucleotide sequence: TGTGCCAGCAGCTTCTACTCCTTGGGACAGGGGCCCTACGAGCAGTACTTC. Amino acid sequence: CASSFYSLGQGPYEQYF.

This chain uses TRBV30 with TRBJ1-5, with 8 bases identical to TRBD1. V gave up 1 base and J gave up 2 bases; unmatched junction bases: 7. The CDR3 has 16 amino acids. The germline V gene encodes CDR1 GTSNPN and CDR2 SVGIG (reference sequence). The chain's CDR3 is CAWSAPQGAGNQPQHF. For the CDR3, the DNA is TGTGCCTGGAGTGCCCCTCAGGGGGCTGGCAATCAGCCCCAGCATTTT.

The CDR3 DNA reads TGTGCCAGCAGTTACTCGGGGAGCGATGAAAAACTGTTTTTT. Protein: CASSYSGSDEKLFF. The gene calls are TRBV6-6 and TRBJ1-4; D unclear. In germline, CDR1 is MNHNY, CDR2 SVGAGI (reference sequence). With 0 bases removed from V and 6 bases from J, the gap between germline ends came to 8 bases. This CDR3 has 14 amino acids.

This clonotype has only a few counts. CDR3 region: CASSPTSFQETQYF. In DNA, the CDR3 is TGTGCCAGCAGTCCCACTAGCTTCCAAGAGACCCAGTACTTC. The genes are TRBV2 and TRBJ2-5; possibly TRBD2 for D (6 bases). The germline V gene encodes CDR1 SNHLY and CDR2 FYNNEI. The CDR3 contains 14 residues. Trimming removed 5 bases at V and 1 base at J, with 11 bases between. The variable domain in full, with the rest retrieved from reference TRBV2 and TRBJ2-5, is EPEVTQTPSHQVTQMGQEVILRCVPISNHLYFYWYRQILGQKVEFLVSFYNNEISEKSEIFDDQFSVERPDGSNFTLKIRSTKLEDSAMYFCASSPTSFQETQYFGPGTRLLVL.

As regards this clonotype: A single base separates this from a much larger clone, so it may be a read error. The chain is built from TRBV7-2 and TRBJ1-1; D is uncertain. CDR1 SGHTA and CDR2 FQGNSA come from the germline V gene. The germline V and J ends were trimmed by 8 bases and 1 base, with 14 bases remaining between them. This CDR3 contains 14 residues. CDR3 protein: CASGIQVRNTEAFF. CDR3 DNA: TGTGCCAGCGGAATTCAGGTAAGGAACACTGAAGCTTTCTTT.

The table lists this clonotype with a few counts. The rearrangement joins TRBV5-1 to TRBJ1-1; TRBD1 agrees at 10 bases. Germline V gene lookup returns CDR1 SGHRS and CDR2 YFSETQ. This CDR3 is 13 amino acids long. With V trimmed by 3 bases and J by 10 bases, 6 bases remained unmatched. This CDR3 is CASSSRGDRGAFF. CDR3 bases: TGCGCCAGCAGCTCCCGGGGGGACAGGGGAGCTTTCTTT.

The CDR3 DNA reads TGCAGCGTTGGCAGTTTCTCCTACGAGCAGTACTTC. It specifies CSVGSFSYEQYF. The genes are TRBV29-1 and TRBJ2-7; D not certain. Germline V CDR1 and CDR2: SQVTM, ANQGSEA. The V and J ends lost 4 bases and 0 bases respectively, with 7 bases between them. There are 12 residues in the CDR3.

The rearrangement joins TRBV2 to TRBJ2-3, with 10 bases matching TRBD2. V was pared by 6 bases and J by 4 bases, with 10 bases of the junction left unmatched. The CDR3 length is 16 residues. Per germline, CDR1 SNHLY and CDR2 FYNNEI. The CDR3 bases are TGTGCCAGCAGAAATCAGCGGGGGGGCGGTTCAGATACGCAGTATTTT. This encodes CASRNQRGGGSDTQYF. The complete variable domain, with remaining parts taken from reference TRBV2 and TRBJ2-3, reads EPEVTQTPSHQVTQMGQEVILRCVPISNHLYFYWYRQILGQKVEFLVSFYNNEISEKSEIFDDQFSVERPDGSNFTLKIRSTKLEDSAMYFCASRNQRGGGSDTQYFGPGTRLTVL.